A single sample gave rise to the 7 T cell receptor beta chains below, sequenced in a study of blood T cell repertoires in COVID-19 (dated by TCRdb to about 2020). The library was generated by the immunoSEQ multiplex PCR assay. TCRdb retrieved this table from immuneACCESS and kept in-frame rearrangements only. Not all clones are present; in checked studies, unresolved V genes account for under half, and no reason is known for the remainder. Recorded for this sample are fewer than 250,000 clones; around 79% of them occurred a single time. The ten largest clones take up around 11% of the sample. Sequenced material: peripheral blood. The receptors were sampled from a woman aged 45-59 years with acute or convalescent COVID-19.

The V and J genes are TRBV10-2 and TRBJ2-7, with a weak D call TRBD2 (8 bases). Germline assignment: CDR1 WSHSY and CDR2 SAAADI. This CDR3 contains 15 residues. The V end lost 2 bases, the J end lost 2 bases, and 13 bases lay between the germline ends. This CDR3 is CASSERGREAYEQYF. CDR3 coding DNA: TGCGCCAGCAGTGAGAGGGGGCGGGAGGCCTACGAGCAGTACTTC.

The chain recombines TRBV11-2 with TRBJ1-5, with 8 bases fitting TRBD1. Trimming took 1 base from V and 2 from J; bases not matched to a gene: 4. CDR3 size: 16 residues. Germline values: CDR1 SGHAT, CDR2 FQNNGV. The CDR3 nucleotides are TGTGCCAGCAGCTTAGGAACAGGGGGAGGCAATCAGCCCCAGCATTTT. Translated, it gives CASSLGTGGGNQPQHF. The whole variable domain, remainder taken from reference TRBV11-2 and TRBJ1-5, is EAGVAQSPRYKIIEKRQSVAFWCNPISGHATLYWYQQILGQGPKLLIQFQNNGVVDDSQLPKDRFSAERLKGVDSTLKIQPAKLEDSAVYLCASSLGTGGGNQPQHFGDGTRLSIL.

J is TRBJ1-1 and V is TRBV18; D gene ambiguous. This CDR3 is 15 amino acids long. The germline CDR1 and CDR2 sequences are KGHSH and LQKENI. V lost 1 base to trimming and J lost 0 bases, with 9 bases between them. The CDR3 coding sequence is TGTGCCAGCTCACCACGGTCCGGGATGAACACTGAAGCTTTCTTT. It encodes CASSPRSGMNTEAFF. The full variable domain, with the rest looked up from reference TRBV18 and TRBJ1-1, is NAGVMQNPRHLVRRRGQEARLRCSPMKGHSHVYWYRQLPEEGLKFMVYLQKENIIDESGMPKERFSAEFPKEGPSILRIQQVVRGDSAAYFCASSPRSGMNTEAFFGQGTRLTVV.

The J gene is TRBJ2-1, the V gene TRBV18; D gene ambiguous. This CDR3 comprises 12 residues. Trimming left V 2 bases short and J 10 bases short, with 9 bases between. Germline values: CDR1 KGHSH, CDR2 LQKENI. The CDR3 DNA follows: TGTGCCAGCTCACCATCGCTGAGGGAGCAGTTCTTC. Translation: CASSPSLREQFF.

The chain joins TRBV5-1 to TRBJ2-5; weak D call: TRBD2 (6 bases). CDR1 and CDR2 from the germline V gene are SGHRS and YFSETQ. The V end lost 2 bases, the J end lost 1 base, and 9 bases lay between the germline ends. This CDR3 spans 14 amino acids. The CDR3 spells CASSLGGPQETQYF. DNA for the CDR3: TGCGCCAGCAGCTTAGGAGGGCCCCAAGAGACCCAGTACTTC.

The chain uses TRBV6-1 and TRBJ1-5; TRBD1 matches at 10 bases. The CDR3 is 15 amino acids. The V gene end was trimmed by 11 bases and the J gene end by 3 bases; junction bases not matched to a gene: 10. Germline-derived CDR1 and CDR2 are MNHNS and SASEGT. In DNA, the CDR3 is TGTGCCGCGAGGGGGACAGGGGACCTCAATCAGCCCCAGCATTTT. Translating it yields CAARGTGDLNQPQHF.

The chain combines TRBV28 with TRBJ2-7; TRBD1 matches 8 bases. The CDR3 loop spans 18 amino acids. Germline CDR1 is MDHEN and CDR2 is SYDVKM. The trim removed 7 bases at V and 6 bases at J, leaving 23 bases unmatched. DNA for the CDR3: TGTGCCAGCATCCCTAGCCCGGGACAGGAACCAAACACCCGCGAGCAGTACTTC. It encodes CASIPSPGQEPNTREQYF.